These 16 T cell receptor beta chains came from one sample sequenced in a study of early T cells in non-severe SARS-CoV-2 infection. TCRdb re-derived calls from the 5' RACE reads in MiXCR, one entry per CDR3 protein. The profile shows 45,000 to 65,000 distinct CDR3 sequences, over 8% of them singletons. The specimen sequenced was whole blood. Receptor source: an adult who was a healthcare worker with PCR-confirmed SARS-CoV-2 infection or an uninfected control (not recorded which).

This clonotype occurred many times. V gene TRBV12-3 or TRBV12-4 combines with J gene TRBJ1-1, with unresolved D. This CDR3 spans 14 amino acids. Trimming took off 6 bases at V and 1 base at J, with 12 bases between the two ends. The CDR3 DNA reads as TGTGCCAGCAGACTACAGCTACCGAACACTGAAGCTTTCTTT. Translated, it gives CASRLQLPNTEAFF.

The chain carries TRBV6-6 and TRBJ2-1; 8 bases are shared with TRBD1. Germline V CDR1 and CDR2: MNHNY, SVGAGI (reference sequence). The CDR3 runs to 14 residues. With V trimmed by 2 bases and J by 6 bases, 3 bases remained unmatched. The CDR3 coding sequence is TGTGCCAGCAGTTACGGACAGGGAGGCAATGAGCAGTTCTTC. Its protein product is CASSYGQGGNEQFF.

This clonotype appeared a few times. This chain joins TRBV4-3 and TRBJ2-3, with 11 nucleotides matching TRBD2. Germline CDR1 is LGHNA and CDR2 is YSLEER. The CDR3 is 16 residues long. J gave up 7 bases and V 3 bases, and 9 bases lay outside the gene matches. CDR3 protein: CASSHGTSGPKYTQYF. CDR3 coding DNA: TGCGCCAGCAGCCATGGGACTAGCGGTCCTAAATATACGCAGTATTTT.

The sample holds many counts of this clonotype. This sequence joins TRBV19 and TRBJ1-5, with 7 bases fitting TRBD1. CDR1 and CDR2 from the germline V gene are LNHDA and SQIVND (reference sequence). The CDR3 is 15 residues long. J gave up 3 bases and V 3 bases, and 5 bases lay outside the gene matches. The CDR3 spells CASSIGTASNQPQHF. CDR3 coding DNA: TGTGCCAGTAGTATCGGGACAGCTTCCAATCAGCCCCAGCATTTT. The entire variable domain, with the rest obtained from reference TRBV19 and TRBJ1-5, is as follows: DGGITQSPKYLFRKEGQNVTLSCEQNLNHDAMYWYRQDPGQGLRLIYYSQIVNDFQKGDIAEGYSVSREKKESFPLTVTSAQKNPTAFYLCASSIGTASNQPQHFGDGTRLSIL.

The chain links TRBV10-2 to TRBJ2-7; TRBD2 aligns across 7 bases. Germline V CDR1 and CDR2: WSHSY, SAAADI. The ends lost 3 bases at V and 0 bases at J; junction bases unmatched: 8. The CDR3 totals 16 residues. The CDR3 DNA follows: TGCGCCAGCAGTGATCGGGGGAGGGCTCTCTCCTACGAGCAGTACTTC. This sequence encodes CASSDRGRALSYEQYF.

This clonotype was seen ten or more times. The chain is built from TRBV30 and TRBJ1-5; D is uncertain. The CDR3 contains 15 residues. Trimming pared 0 bases from V and 2 bases from J, leaving 11 bases between. The germline V gene encodes CDR1 GTSNPN and CDR2 SVGIG (reference sequence). CDR3 in DNA: TGTGCCTGGAGTGTACATTTGTTGCGCAATCAGCCCCAGCATTTT. This gives the protein CAWSVHLLRNQPQHF.

This clonotype occurred many times. V is TRBV7-2 and J is TRBJ2-5; 11 bases agree with TRBD2. There are 15 residues in the CDR3. CDR1 and CDR2 (germline): SGHTA, FQGNSA. With 1 base clipped from V and 6 bases from J, the junction kept 4 bases outside the gene matches. DNA for the CDR3: TGTGCCAGCAGCTTAGTGCTAGCGGGGGGACAGACCCAGTACTTC. Its translation: CASSLVLAGGQTQYF.

This clonotype was recorded many times. The chain employs TRBV12-3 or TRBV12-4 and TRBJ2-1, with TRBD2 matching 14 bases. This CDR3 spans 14 amino acids. J lost 6 bases, V lost 7 bases, and 2 bases had no gene match. The CDR3: CASMTSGRANEQFF. The DNA of the CDR3 is TGTGCCAGCATGACTAGCGGGAGGGCCAATGAGCAGTTCTTC.

This chain connects TRBV9 to TRBJ2-2, with D possibly TRBD2 on 6 matching bases. CDR1 is SGDLS, CDR2 YYNGEE, per germline. V was shortened by 1 base and J by 6 bases, with 13 bases between the two germline ends. The CDR3 length is 15 residues. In DNA, the CDR3 is TGTGCCAGCAGCGTATTCTATTCGGGGGCCGGGGAGCTGTTTTTT. Translation: CASSVFYSGAGELFF.

In its sample, this clonotype was seen many times. The V call is TRBV6-1, the J call TRBJ1-5, with D perhaps matching TRBD1 (6 bases). The CDR3 sequence is 11 residues long. Trimming left V 8 bases short and J 7 bases short, with 9 bases between. Germline values: CDR1 MNHNS, CDR2 SASEGT. The CDR3 coding sequence is TGTGCCAGCCGACAGGTCCAGCCCCAGCATTTT. Amino acids: CASRQVQPQHF.

V usage is TRBV5-1 and J usage is TRBJ2-3; 8 bases are shared with TRBD1. CDR1 SGHRS and CDR2 YFSETQ come from the germline V gene. V shed 5 bases and J 1 base; nucleotides not matched to a gene: 9. There are 16 residues in the CDR3. For the CDR3, the DNA is TGCGCCAGCAGTTTAACACCGGGACAGGGCACAGATACGCAGTATTTT. This sequence encodes CASSLTPGQGTDTQYF.

The chain employs TRBV7-2 and TRBJ2-7; TRBD2 might be the D (6 bases). Trimming pared 5 bases from V and 3 bases from J, leaving 14 bases between. This CDR3 contains 14 residues. CDR1 and CDR2 from the germline V gene are SGHTA and FQGNSA. Here the CDR3 DNA reads TGTGCCAGCAGCCCGGAGGGTGCGAGCTACGAGCAGTACTTC. As protein: CASSPEGASYEQYF. The full variable domain, completed using reference TRBV7-2 and TRBJ2-7, is GAGVSQSPSNKVTEKGKDVELRCDPISGHTALYWYRQSLGQGLEFLIYFQGNSAPDKSGLPSDRFSAERTGGSVSTLTIQRTQQEDSAVYLCASSPEGASYEQYFGPGTRLTVT.

This clonotype was observed at least ten times. The genes are TRBV3-1 and TRBJ2-3, with 8 bases that match TRBD2. Germline V gene lookup returns CDR1 LGHDT and CDR2 YNNKEL (reference sequence). CDR3 length: 17 amino acids. V shed 5 bases and J 6 bases; nucleotides not matched to a gene: 16. The CDR3 DNA is TGTGCCAGCAGCTACGTCGGGGGGGCGGAAGCGGACGATACGCAGTATTTT. This encodes CASSYVGGAEADDTQYF.

The sample holds a few counts of this clonotype. The rearrangement uses TRBV7-2 and TRBJ2-3, with D perhaps matching TRBD2 (6 bases). Trimming took off 0 bases at V and 1 base at J, with 11 bases between the two ends. The CDR3 loop spans 16 amino acids. In germline, CDR1 is SGHTA, CDR2 FQGNSA. This CDR3 reads CASSLATGLRTDTQYF. CDR3 DNA sequence: TGTGCCAGCAGCTTAGCTACGGGACTCCGCACAGATACGCAGTATTTT.

This chain connects TRBV10-3 to TRBJ1-1, with TRBD1 identical over 11 bases. CDR1 and CDR2 from the germline V gene are ENHRY and SYGVKD. Germline trimming cut 8 bases from V and 4 bases from J; bases unmatched to any gene: 6. The CDR3 covers 14 residues. The DNA of the CDR3 is TGTGCCATCGCCGGGGGACAGGGGGGCACTGAAGCTTTCTTT. Its translation: CAIAGGQGGTEAFF.

This clonotype was found many times. The rearrangement links TRBV24-1 to TRBJ2-7, with TRBD1 as a possible D gene (5 bases). Germline assignment: CDR1 KGHDR and CDR2 SFDVKD. The CDR3 spans 14 residues. Trimming pared 6 bases from V and 2 bases from J, leaving 13 bases between. This CDR3 is CATSQAREPYEQYF. CDR3 sequence (DNA): TGTGCCACCAGTCAAGCCAGGGAACCCTACGAGCAGTACTTC.